This T cell receptor beta chain appears in the sequencing data of a study of blood T cell repertoires in COVID-19. Study at large: T cells, B-cell-depleted T cells, or PBMCs supplied cDNA or gDNA.

The CDR3 has 16 residues. V shed 5 bases, J shed 0 bases, and the junction held 7 bases outside the gene matches. The germline CDR1 and CDR2 sequences are SGHAT and FQNNGV. Self-reported history from a screening survey and questionnaire set each donor's cohort. Source study methods: Estimation of nucleated cell counts relied on the amplification of reference gene primers. Some clones are missing from TCRdb's copy, which holds only in-frame ones; the method was immunoSEQ multiplex PCR. V and J calls and clone size are given by that table; D and trimming were obtained from the DNA. The data contain around 150,000 clones, almost 85% of them singletons.

The V call is TRBV11-2, the J call TRBJ2-1, with 7 bases matching TRBD1. This clonotype was sampled from a man in his fifties or sixties who had recovered from COVID-19. Sequenced input: PBMCs or T cells enriched from blood (not recorded which). CDR3 nucleotide sequence: TGTGCCAGCAGCAAGTCCCGGGACAGCTCCTACAATGAGCAGTTCTTC. Protein product: CASSKSRDSSYNEQFF.